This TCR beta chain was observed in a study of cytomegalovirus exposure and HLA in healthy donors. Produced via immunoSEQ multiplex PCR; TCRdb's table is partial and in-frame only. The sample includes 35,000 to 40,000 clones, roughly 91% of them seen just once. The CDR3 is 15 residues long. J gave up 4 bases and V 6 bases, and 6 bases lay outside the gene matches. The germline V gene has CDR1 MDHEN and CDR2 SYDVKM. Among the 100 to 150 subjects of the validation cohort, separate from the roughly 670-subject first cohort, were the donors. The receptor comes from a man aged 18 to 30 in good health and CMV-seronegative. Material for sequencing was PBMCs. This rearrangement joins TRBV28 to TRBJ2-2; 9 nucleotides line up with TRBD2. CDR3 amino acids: CASRYSGRTTGELFF. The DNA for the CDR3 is TGTGCCAGCAGGTATAGCGGGAGAACCACCGGGGAGCTGTTTTTT.